This passage covers 27 T cell receptor beta chains from one sample sequenced in a study of blood T cell repertoires in COVID-19. Using immunoSEQ multiplex PCR, the repertoire was profiled, and TCRdb retains in-frame clones only, with some absent. Among about 100,000 clones, just over 85% were seen once, and the ten largest hold 5%. Sequenced material: peripheral blood. These receptors all stem from a human donor in a cohort sampled during active COVID-19.

The J gene is TRBJ2-3, the V gene TRBV5-6; TRBD2 matches at 12 bases. Germline CDR1 and CDR2: SGHDT and YYEEEE. The CDR3 extends over 16 amino acids. After removal of 0 bases from V and 3 bases from J, the junction contained 2 bases not matched to a gene. This CDR3 reads CASSLVLAGGTDTQYF. CDR3 DNA: TGTGCCAGCAGCTTGGTACTAGCGGGAGGTACAGATACGCAGTATTTT. Looking up the rest from reference TRBV5-6 and TRBJ2-3 gives the full variable domain: DAGVTQSPTHLIKTRGQQVTLRCSPKSGHDTVSWYQQALGQGPQFIFQYYEEEERQRGNFPDRFSGHQFPNYSSELNVNALLLGDSALYLCASSLVLAGGTDTQYFGPGTRLTVL.

V usage is TRBV5-1 and J usage is TRBJ1-1; no clear D gene. This CDR3 spans 14 amino acids. Germline V gives CDR1 SGHRS, CDR2 YFSETQ. Trimming stripped 0 bases from V and 3 bases from J, with 9 bases between. In DNA form, the CDR3 reads TGCGCCAGCAGCTTGGGGAACGGGGACACTGAAGCTTTCTTT. The encoded protein is CASSLGNGDTEAFF.

This rearrangement joins TRBV2 to TRBJ2-5, with D possibly matching TRBD2 (5 bases). Germline V gene lookup returns CDR1 SNHLY and CDR2 FYNNEI. The CDR3 spans 14 residues. Trimming left V 7 bases short and J 0 bases short, with 12 bases between. The CDR3 protein is CASTKEVYQETQYF. The DNA for the CDR3 is TGTGCCAGCACCAAGGAGGTTTACCAAGAGACCCAGTACTTC.

The V call is TRBV27, the J call TRBJ2-1; 12 nucleotides align to TRBD1. Germline lookup yields CDR1 MNHEY and CDR2 SMNVEV (reference sequence). This CDR3 is built from 15 residues. Unmatched junction bases numbered 10, after V lost 9 bases and J lost 7 bases. CDR3 residues: CASRPGTGGGNEQFF. The CDR3 coding sequence is TGTGCCAGTCGCCCCGGGACAGGGGGCGGAAATGAGCAGTTCTTC.

The V gene is TRBV5-1, the J gene TRBJ1-1, with TRBD1 matching over 10 bases. The germline V gene has CDR1 SGHRS and CDR2 YFSETQ. The CDR3 extends over 16 amino acids. Trimming removed 4 bases from V and 4 bases from J; junction bases left unmatched: 10. Written as DNA, the CDR3 is TGCGCCAGCAGCCGACACTCCGGGACAGGGGTCACTGAAGCTTTCTTT. Its protein product is CASSRHSGTGVTEAFF.

The chain links TRBV12-3 or TRBV12-4 to TRBJ2-7; D is perhaps TRBD1 (6 bases). The V gene lost 7 bases and the J gene lost 3 bases, with 13 bases spanning the gap. The CDR3 runs 13 residues. The CDR3 DNA follows: TGTGCCAGCACACAAAGGGGGTACTACGAGCAGTACTTC. This gives the protein CASTQRGYYEQYF.

The chain links TRBV19 to TRBJ2-3; no firm D call. Trimming pared 6 bases from V and 0 bases from J, leaving 16 bases between. CDR3 size: 16 residues. Germline CDR1 and CDR2: LNHDA and SQIVND (reference sequence). CDR3: CASRSRGHSSTDTQYF. DNA of the CDR3: TGTGCCAGTAGATCCCGTGGGCATTCTAGCACAGATACGCAGTATTTT.

The rearrangement joins TRBV7-2 to TRBJ1-2, with a possible D match to TRBD1 (6 bases). Germline values: CDR1 SGHTA, CDR2 FQGNSA. Trimming removed 5 bases from V and 4 bases from J, with 14 bases in between. The CDR3 has 14 amino acids. DNA of the CDR3: TGTGCCAGCAGCAAATACAGGGATAGCTATGGCTACACCTTC. Translated: CASSKYRDSYGYTF.

J is TRBJ2-5 and V is TRBV18, with TRBD1 matching over 7 bases. With V trimmed by 3 bases and J by 4 bases, 8 bases remained unmatched. The germline V gene encodes CDR1 KGHSH and CDR2 LQKENI. The CDR3 runs to 15 residues. The CDR3 region is CASSPKGRGIETQYF. In nucleotides, the CDR3 is TGTGCCAGCTCACCGAAGGGCAGGGGGATAGAGACCCAGTACTTC.

J is TRBJ1-3 and V is TRBV5-1; 8 bases fit TRBD1. Looked up from germline, CDR1 is SGHRS and CDR2 is YFSETQ. The CDR3 length is 16 residues. V was clipped by 1 base and J by 4 bases; unmatched bases: 7. This CDR3 is CASSLYQGAAGNTIYF. DNA of the CDR3: TGCGCCAGCAGCTTGTATCAGGGGGCAGCAGGAAACACCATATATTTT.

This clone was seen a handful of times. Other DNA sequences from this sample encode an identical CDR3 as well. The V call is TRBV27, the J call TRBJ1-6; 8 bases fit TRBD1. This CDR3 has 15 residues. Germline CDR1 reads MNHEY; CDR2 reads SMNVEV (reference sequence). The V gene end was trimmed by 3 bases and the J gene end by 10 bases; junction bases not matched to a gene: 8. CDR3: CASSFGGQGQSPLHF. In DNA, the CDR3 is TGTGCCAGCAGTTTTGGTGGACAGGGACAATCACCCCTCCACTTT.

The sample holds one count of this clone. The gene calls are TRBV11-2 and TRBJ1-3; perhaps TRBD1 as D (5 bases). The CDR3 is 16 residues long. Trimming removed 4 bases from V and 0 bases from J, with 13 bases in between. Germline V gene sequence: CDR1 SGHAT, CDR2 FQNNGV. CDR3: CASSSGGGFSGNTIYF. CDR3 in DNA: TGTGCCAGCAGCTCGGGCGGGGGTTTCTCTGGAAACACCATATATTTT. Combining the CDR3 with reference TRBV11-2 and TRBJ1-3 gives the whole variable domain EAGVAQSPRYKIIEKRQSVAFWCNPISGHATLYWYQQILGQGPKLLIQFQNNGVVDDSQLPKDRFSAERLKGVDSTLKIQPAKLEDSAVYLCASSSGGGFSGNTIYFGEGSWLTVV.

The chain has TRBV27 and TRBJ2-2; the match to TRBD2 covers 14 bases. The CDR3 runs to 18 residues. Germline CDR1 is MNHEY and CDR2 is SMNVEV (reference sequence). V was pared by 6 bases and J by 5 bases, with 11 bases of the junction left unmatched. DNA of the CDR3: TGTGCCAGCAGATCAGGGACTAGCGGGAGCTCATGGACCGGGGAGCTGTTTTTT. It is translated as CASRSGTSGSSWTGELFF.

V usage is TRBV5-4 and J usage is TRBJ2-7, with 8 nucleotides matching TRBD1. The V gene's germline CDR1 is SGHNT and CDR2 YYREEE (reference sequence). The CDR3 covers 13 residues. CDR3 DNA: TGTCGAGCAGGCAGGGGGCCGGACTACGAGCAGTACTTC. Its translation: CRAGRGPDYEQYF. Together with reference TRBV5-4 and TRBJ2-7, the CDR3 gives the full variable domain: ETGVTQSPTHLIKTRGQQVTLRCSSQSGHNTVSWYQQALGQGPQFIFQYYREEENGRGNFPPRFSGLQFPNYSSELNVNALELDDSALYLCRAGRGPDYEQYFGPGTRLTVT.

This chain uses TRBV5-1 with TRBJ2-3; perhaps TRBD1 as D (6 bases). The length of the CDR3 is 19 residues. Germline V gene lookup returns CDR1 SGHRS and CDR2 YFSETQ. The V gene lost 1 base and the J gene lost 2 bases, with 23 bases spanning the gap. The CDR3 sequence: CASSLKGSGDRVITDTQYF. The CDR3 DNA reads TGCGCCAGCAGCTTGAAGGGGTCAGGGGACCGGGTTATCACAGATACGCAGTATTTT. The entire variable domain, with the rest obtained from reference TRBV5-1 and TRBJ2-3, is as follows: KAGVTQTPRYLIKTRGQQVTLSCSPISGHRSVSWYQQTPGQGLQFLFEYFSETQRNKGNFPGRFSGRQFSNSRSEMNVSTLELGDSALYLCASSLKGSGDRVITDTQYFGPGTRLTVL.

This clone has only a few counts. The chain carries TRBV7-7 and TRBJ2-7; 9 bases fit TRBD1. The germline CDR1 and CDR2 sequences are SSHAT and FNYEAQ (reference sequence). The CDR3 loop spans 14 amino acids. For the CDR3, the DNA is TGTGCTAGCGCCTGGGACAGGGAGTTCTACGAGCAGTACTTC. This gives the protein CASAWDREFYEQYF.

The chain employs TRBV6-1 and TRBJ1-2; D call uncertain. V was clipped by 2 bases and J by 2 bases, with 12 bases between them. CDR3 size: 15 residues. The germline gives CDR1 MNHNS, CDR2 SASEGT. The CDR3 protein is CASSERRADNYGYTF. CDR3 nucleotides: TGTGCCAGCAGTGAAAGGCGGGCAGACAACTATGGCTACACCTTC.

This clone was seen just once. The chain joins TRBV28 to TRBJ2-5; 7 bases map to TRBD2. The CDR3 loop spans 14 amino acids. In germline, CDR1 is MDHEN, CDR2 SYDVKM. V was clipped by 6 bases and J by 7 bases; unmatched bases: 11. Here the CDR3 reads CASSPMRTGGTQYF. CDR3 coding DNA: TGTGCCAGCAGCCCGATGAGGACGGGGGGGACCCAGTACTTC.

The genes are TRBV7-2 and TRBJ2-5, with 9 bases fitting TRBD2. This CDR3 has 15 amino acids. The V gene's germline CDR1 is SGHTA and CDR2 FQGNSA. The V segment lost 3 bases and the J segment 4 bases; nucleotides outside the gene matches: 6. CDR3 loop: CASSFSSGTLETQYF. The CDR3 nucleotides read TGTGCCAGCAGCTTTTCTAGCGGGACTCTAGAGACCCAGTACTTC. The full variable domain, in which reference TRBV7-2 and TRBJ2-5 provide the parts outside the CDR3, is GAGVSQSPSNKVTEKGKDVELRCDPISGHTALYWYRQSLGQGLEFLIYFQGNSAPDKSGLPSDRFSAERTGGSVSTLTIQRTQQEDSAVYLCASSFSSGTLETQYFGPGTRLLVL.

This chain links TRBV6-5 with TRBJ2-2; 7 bases fit TRBD1. Germline V gene lookup returns CDR1 MNHEY and CDR2 SVGAGI. This CDR3 has 13 amino acids. V trimming: 6 bases; J trimming: 5 bases; junction bases outside the gene matches: 3. The CDR3 spells CASSLTGTGELFF. The DNA for the CDR3 is TGTGCCAGCAGCCTGACAGGGACCGGGGAGCTGTTTTTT.

The V gene is TRBV28, the J gene TRBJ1-2; 9 nucleotides match TRBD1. The germline V gene encodes CDR1 MDHEN and CDR2 SYDVKM. V was pared by 3 bases and J by 4 bases, with 9 bases of the junction left unmatched. The CDR3 is 16 residues long. CDR3 sequence: CASSFIKTGGRYGYTF. CDR3 coding DNA: TGTGCCAGCAGTTTCATAAAGACAGGGGGTCGCTATGGCTACACCTTC.

V usage is TRBV28 and J usage is TRBJ2-7; 11 nucleotides match TRBD2. The J segment lost 3 bases and the V segment lost 3 bases, leaving 10 bases of the junction unmatched. Germline V gene lookup returns CDR1 MDHEN and CDR2 SYDVKM. The CDR3 loop spans 17 amino acids. Here the CDR3 reads CASSLVHGTSGVYEQYF. In nucleotides, the CDR3 is TGTGCCAGCAGTTTGGTCCATGGGACTAGCGGAGTCTACGAGCAGTACTTC. Combining the CDR3 with reference TRBV28 and TRBJ2-7 gives the whole variable domain DVKVTQSSRYLVKRTGEKVFLECVQDMDHENMFWYRQDPGLGLRLIYFSYDVKMKEKGDIPEGYSVSREKKERFSLILESASTNQTSMYLCASSLVHGTSGVYEQYFGPGTRLTVT.

This clone was counted a few times. The V and J genes are TRBV5-1 and TRBJ2-5; perhaps TRBD1 as D (6 bases). The CDR3 totals 12 residues. V was pared by 3 bases and J by 4 bases, with 7 bases between. In germline, CDR1 is SGHRS, CDR2 YFSETQ. In nucleotides, the CDR3 is TGCGCCAGCAGCTCCAGGGGAGAGACCCAGTACTTC. It translates to CASSSRGETQYF.

J is TRBJ2-1 and V is TRBV28, with TRBD2 matching over 11 bases. CDR1 and CDR2 (germline): MDHEN, SYDVKM. The CDR3 is 17 residues long. Trimming cost V 3 bases and J 7 bases; bases outside gene matches: 11. This chain's CDR3 is CASSFPLAGGQRNEQFF. The CDR3 nucleotides read TGTGCCAGCAGTTTTCCGCTAGCGGGAGGACAACGGAATGAGCAGTTCTTC.

This sequence joins TRBV6-2 or TRBV6-3 and TRBJ2-3, with D perhaps matching TRBD2 (6 bases). This CDR3 region has 16 residues. CDR1 is MNHEY, CDR2 SVGEGT, per germline. Trimming shortened V by 0 bases and J by 2 bases, and 12 bases separated the two germline ends. CDR3 sequence: CASSYSASVYTDTQYF. CDR3 sequence (DNA): TGTGCCAGCAGTTACTCCGCTAGCGTCTACACAGATACGCAGTATTTT.

In DNA, the CDR3 is TGCGCCAGCAGCTTGGCCTTCGGGGATCAGCCCCAGCATTTT. It is translated as CASSLAFGDQPQHF. This sequence joins TRBV5-1 and TRBJ1-5; D gene unclear. The V gene lost 0 bases and the J gene lost 5 bases, with 9 bases spanning the gap. The CDR3 spans 14 residues. Germline CDR1 reads SGHRS; CDR2 reads YFSETQ. The entire variable domain, with the rest obtained from reference TRBV5-1 and TRBJ1-5, is as follows: KAGVTQTPRYLIKTRGQQVTLSCSPISGHRSVSWYQQTPGQGLQFLFEYFSETQRNKGNFPGRFSGRQFSNSRSEMNVSTLELGDSALYLCASSLAFGDQPQHFGDGTRLSIL.

CDR3 bases: TGCAGTGCTAAGCGCACAGATACGCAGTATTTT. As protein: CSAKRTDTQYF. This chain uses TRBV20-1 with TRBJ2-3; unclear D gene. Germline lookup yields CDR1 DFQATT and CDR2 SNEGSKA (reference sequence). This CDR3 has 11 residues. With 4 bases removed from V and 1 base from J, the gap between germline ends came to 3 bases.